The rows below give T cell receptor beta chains drawn from one sample of a study of breast tumors, draining lymph nodes, adjacent tissues. TCRdb re-called the multiplex PCR reads with MiXCR, one entry per CDR3 protein. The data contain approximately 21,000 distinct CDR3 sequences, approximately 40% of them singletons. The material sequenced was breast tumor tissue. The receptor source for this set is a female donor with breast cancer. Some clones in this sample may be carry-over from other donors' samples. Each CDR3 is given with its conserved first and last residue. Fields, in order: CDR3 protein, CDR3 DNA, J gene, V gene, clone size, D gene. The D gene is left open where the match is weak. Clone size, where shown, is once, few, many, or a class for clones that have expanded.

CDR3 protein: CASIGGRALDGELFF
CDR3 DNA: TGTGCCAGCATAGGAGGGAGGGCCCTCGACGGGGAGCTGTTTTTT
J gene: TRBJ2-2
V gene: TRBV6-2/TRBV6-3
clone size: -
D gene: TRBD2

CDR3 protein: CASSVVSGGATDTQYF
CDR3 DNA: TGTGCCAGCAGCGTAGTTAGCGGGGGGGCAACAGATACGCAGTATTTT
J gene: TRBJ2-3
V gene: TRBV9
clone size: many
D gene: TRBD2

CDR3 protein: CASSGQENYGYTF
CDR3 DNA: TGTGCCAGCAGTGGACAGGAAAACTATGGCTACACCTTC
J gene: TRBJ1-2
V gene: TRBV2
clone size: -
D gene: -

CDR3 protein: CSAIGQTGELFF
CDR3 DNA: TGCAGTGCTATAGGACAAACCGGGGAGCTGTTTTTT
J gene: TRBJ2-2
V gene: TRBV20-1
clone size: -
D gene: -

CDR3 protein: CASSQGGTVKNEKLFF
CDR3 DNA: TGTGCCAGCTCACAAGGAGGGACGGTTAAGAATGAAAAACTGTTTTTT
J gene: TRBJ1-4
V gene: TRBV18
clone size: -
D gene: -

CDR3 protein: CASSPGLAPTYNEQFF
CDR3 DNA: TGCGCCAGCAGCCCAGGACTAGCGCCGACCTACAATGAGCAGTTCTTC
J gene: TRBJ2-1
V gene: TRBV5-1
clone size: medium-sized
D gene: TRBD2

CDR3 protein: CSASLGVHNSPLHF
CDR3 DNA: TGCAGTGCTAGTTTAGGGGTGCATAATTCACCCCTCCACTTT
J gene: TRBJ1-6
V gene: TRBV20-1
clone size: -
D gene: -

CDR3 protein: CASSIVGLAGYEQYF
CDR3 DNA: TGTGCCAGTAGTATAGTGGGACTAGCGGGTTACGAGCAGTACTTC
J gene: TRBJ2-7
V gene: TRBV19
clone size: few
D gene: TRBD2

CDR3 protein: CASSLRTSGSYNEQFF
CDR3 DNA: TGCGCCAGCAGCTTGAGGACTAGCGGTTCGTACAATGAGCAGTTCTTC
J gene: TRBJ2-1
V gene: TRBV5-1
clone size: many
D gene: TRBD2

CDR3 protein: CASSPSNRGGFF
CDR3 DNA: TGCGCCAGCAGCCCGTCCAACAGGGGCGGGTTCTTC
J gene: TRBJ2-1
V gene: TRBV5-1
clone size: many
D gene: TRBD1

CDR3 protein: CAWSATGGPGNTIYF
CDR3 DNA: TGTGCCTGGAGTGCAACAGGGGGTCCGGGAAACACCATATATTTT
J gene: TRBJ1-3
V gene: TRBV30
clone size: many
D gene: TRBD1

CDR3 protein: CASSLPGETQYF
CDR3 DNA: TGTGCCAGCAGCTTGCCAGGGGAGACCCAGTACTTC
J gene: TRBJ2-5
V gene: TRBV7-2
clone size: -
D gene: -

CDR3 protein: CASRPNRDLPYEQYF
CDR3 DNA: TGTGCCAGCAGACCCAACAGGGACCTACCCTACGAGCAGTACTTC
J gene: TRBJ2-7
V gene: TRBV6-5
clone size: -
D gene: -

CDR3 protein: CASSLQGGRSYNEQFF
CDR3 DNA: TGTGCCAGCAGTTTACAGGGGGGGAGGTCCTACAATGAGCAGTTCTTC
J gene: TRBJ2-1
V gene: TRBV12-3/TRBV12-4
clone size: many
D gene: -

CDR3 protein: CSAFPPGGVVETQYF
CDR3 DNA: TGCAGTGCCTTCCCCCCCGGGGGCGTCGTGGAGACCCAGTACTTC
J gene: TRBJ2-5
V gene: TRBV20-1
clone size: many
D gene: -

CDR3 protein: CASSLHSGNTIYF
CDR3 DNA: TGTGCCAGCAGTTTACACTCTGGAAACACCATATATTTT
J gene: TRBJ1-3
V gene: TRBV12-3/TRBV12-4
clone size: many
D gene: -

CDR3 protein: CASSLVGRERGGTEAFF
CDR3 DNA: TGTGCCAGCAGCTTAGTCGGCAGGGAGAGAGGTGGCACTGAAGCTTTCTTT
J gene: TRBJ1-1
V gene: TRBV7-4
clone size: -
D gene: -

CDR3 protein: CASSQASVFTSGNTIYF
CDR3 DNA: TGCGCCAGCAGCCAAGCCTCGGTCTTTACCTCTGGAAACACCATATATTTT
J gene: TRBJ1-3
V gene: TRBV4-1
clone size: -
D gene: -

CDR3 protein: CRGSRGGASTDTQYF
CDR3 DNA: TGCAGGGGGTCTCGTGGGGGTGCTAGCACAGATACGCAGTATTTT
J gene: TRBJ2-3
V gene: TRBV20-1
clone size: medium-sized
D gene: -

CDR3 protein: CASSRRLAEQYF
CDR3 DNA: TGTGCCAGCAGCCGGCGGCTTGCCGAGCAGTACTTC
J gene: TRBJ2-7
V gene: TRBV5-6
clone size: -
D gene: -

CDR3 protein: CAISDRDGSYEQYF
CDR3 DNA: TGTGCCATCAGTGACCGGGACGGGAGCTACGAGCAGTACTTC
J gene: TRBJ2-7
V gene: TRBV10-3
clone size: many
D gene: -

CDR3 protein: CSARGYRDSTQPQHF
CDR3 DNA: TGCAGTGCTAGGGGGTACAGGGATAGCACTCAGCCCCAGCATTTT
J gene: TRBJ1-5
V gene: TRBV20-1
clone size: -
D gene: -